These 15 T cell receptor beta chains were sequenced from one sample in a study of T cell responses to AZD1222 COVID-19 vaccine (dated by TCRdb to the early 2020s). The method was the immunoSEQ multiplex PCR assay. This immuneACCESS table, as held by TCRdb, lists in-frame sequences with V and J called but not all clones. Of the missing ones, under half trace to an unresolved V gene in checked studies; the others have no known cause. This sample is represented by around 100,000 clones; 84% of them were singletons. The top ten constitute 15% to 20% of the sample. The time point label corresponds to: baseline before first vaccination. Material: peripheral blood, obtained on day 0 of AZD1222 vaccination. All receptors come from an adult in good health.

The rearrangement uses TRBV2 and TRBJ1-2; 7 bases map to TRBD1. The CDR3 length is 14 residues. Per germline, CDR1 SNHLY and CDR2 FYNNEI. Germline trimming cut 6 bases from V and 2 bases from J; bases unmatched to any gene: 6. The CDR3, as DNA: TGTGCCAGCAGGAAGGGGGCTACGAACTATGGCTACACCTTC. It encodes CASRKGATNYGYTF. Full variable domain (outside the CDR3, taken from reference TRBV2 and TRBJ1-2): EPEVTQTPSHQVTQMGQEVILRCVPISNHLYFYWYRQILGQKVEFLVSFYNNEISEKSEIFDDQFSVERPDGSNFTLKIRSTKLEDSAMYFCASRKGATNYGYTFGSGTRLTVV.

The rearrangement joins TRBV28 to TRBJ1-5; D may be TRBD1 (6 bases). Trimming removed 6 bases from V and 3 bases from J, with 12 bases in between. The germline V gene has CDR1 MDHEN and CDR2 SYDVKM. The CDR3 totals 14 residues. CDR3 sequence reads: CASSQTGFNQPQHF. The CDR3 coding sequence is TGTGCCAGCAGCCAGACAGGTTTCAATCAGCCCCAGCATTTT.

The CDR3 DNA follows: TGTGCCAGCAGCAGCGGGGGCACAGATACGCAGTATTTT. Translation gives CASSSGGTDTQYF. The chain carries TRBV9 and TRBJ2-3, with TRBD2 matching over 7 bases. The CDR3 consists of 13 residues. Germline loops: CDR1 SGDLS, CDR2 YYNGEE. Trimming at V came to 4 bases and at J to 1 base, leaving 0 bases not matched to a gene.

The CDR3 protein is CASSLAAGGPYNEQFF. CDR3 nucleotide sequence: TGCGCCAGCAGCTTGGCAGCGGGAGGGCCCTACAATGAGCAGTTCTTC. This chain links TRBV5-1 with TRBJ2-1; 10 nucleotides align to TRBD2. Germline lookup yields CDR1 SGHRS and CDR2 YFSETQ. V dropped 0 bases and J dropped 2; count of bases not matched to a gene: 2. The CDR3 is 16 amino acids. Full variable domain (missing parts from reference TRBV5-1 and TRBJ2-1): KAGVTQTPRYLIKTRGQQVTLSCSPISGHRSVSWYQQTPGQGLQFLFEYFSETQRNKGNFPGRFSGRQFSNSRSEMNVSTLELGDSALYLCASSLAAGGPYNEQFFGPGTRLTVL.

This rearrangement joins TRBV24-1 to TRBJ1-2, with 10 bases aligning to TRBD1. The ends lost 7 bases at V and 4 bases at J; junction bases unmatched: 2. The CDR3 extends over 13 amino acids. Germline values: CDR1 KGHDR, CDR2 SFDVKD. The CDR3 DNA follows: TGTGCCACCAGGGGACAGGGGAGCTATGGCTACACCTTC. It specifies CATRGQGSYGYTF.

This clone was counted a single time. The V call is TRBV27, the J call TRBJ1-2; 7 bases are shared with TRBD1. CDR1 is MNHEY and CDR2 is SMNVEV in the germline V gene (reference sequence). The ends lost 5 bases at V and 4 bases at J; junction bases unmatched: 10. The CDR3 spans 15 residues. The CDR3 loop is CASSPERQGLYGYTF. The CDR3 region has the DNA TGTGCCAGCAGTCCGGAACGACAGGGCCTCTATGGCTACACCTTC.

This clone was counted between two and nine times. The chain is built from TRBV10-3 and TRBJ1-4; unclear D gene. V lost 2 bases and J lost 3, with 7 bases in between. The CDR3 contains 14 residues. The V gene's germline CDR1 is ENHRY and CDR2 SYGVKD. The CDR3 sequence: CAISETLPNEKLFF. The CDR3 region has the DNA TGTGCCATCAGTGAGACCTTACCTAATGAAAAACTGTTTTTT.

J is TRBJ2-7 and V is TRBV7-9; D perhaps matches TRBD1 (5 bases). With 5 bases removed from V and 1 base from J, the gap between germline ends came to 18 bases. CDR3 length: 16 residues. Germline V gives CDR1 SEHNR, CDR2 FQNEAQ (reference sequence). CDR3 sequence reads: CASSHDSSPKSYEQYV. In DNA, the CDR3 is TGTGCCAGCAGCCACGACAGCTCCCCTAAGTCCTACGAGCAGTACGTC.

The V and J genes are TRBV6-2 or TRBV6-3 and TRBJ2-3; TRBD2 matches at 11 bases. The V gene end was trimmed by 0 bases and the J gene end by 8 bases; junction bases not matched to a gene: 19. There are 20 residues in the CDR3. Germline CDR1 is MNHEY and CDR2 is SVGEGT. The CDR3 loop reads CASSYSKTSGTTRGPGTQYF. The CDR3 region has the DNA TGTGCCAGCAGTTACTCGAAGACTAGCGGGACCACTCGTGGCCCCGGTACGCAGTATTTT.

The chain couples TRBV15 to TRBJ1-5; D gene unclear. Germline lookup yields CDR1 LNHNV and CDR2 YYDKDF (reference sequence). V was clipped by 0 bases and J by 5 bases, with 5 bases between them. The CDR3 has 13 residues. CDR3 coding DNA: TGTGCCACCAGCAGAGATGTGGATCAGCCCCAGCATTTT. Amino acid sequence: CATSRDVDQPQHF.

This chain joins TRBV4-1 and TRBJ1-2; D perhaps matches TRBD1 (5 bases). The CDR3 contains 16 residues. V lost 0 bases and J 6 bases, leaving 17 bases between the germline ends. The germline V gene encodes CDR1 MGHRA and CDR2 YSYEKL. The CDR3 region is CASSQDPQGLRNGYTF. The CDR3 DNA reads TGCGCCAGCAGCCAAGATCCCCAGGGTTTGAGAAATGGCTACACCTTC.

The J gene is TRBJ1-3, the V gene TRBV5-4; D unresolved. The CDR3 has 15 amino acids. Germline V gene sequence: CDR1 SGHNT, CDR2 YYREEE (reference sequence). V lost 0 bases, J lost 4 bases, and 11 bases lay in between. CDR3 sequence: CASSLGTGSGNTIYF. For the CDR3, the DNA is TGTGCCAGCAGCTTGGGAACGGGGAGCGGAAACACCATATATTTT.

This clone has at least ten counts. This chain uses TRBV24-1 with TRBJ2-1; TRBD1 or TRBD2 may be the D gene (6 bases each). The germline CDR1 and CDR2 sequences are KGHDR and SFDVKD. V gave up 6 bases and J gave up 5 bases, with 19 bases separating them. CDR3 length: 16 residues. The CDR3 region has the DNA TGTGCCACCAGTTCTATAAGGGGGAGGTCGGACAATGAGCAGTTCTTC. It yields the protein CATSSIRGRSDNEQFF.

V and J are TRBV12-3 or TRBV12-4 and TRBJ2-7; D assignment may be TRBD1 or TRBD2 (6 bases each). Between the trimmed V and J ends, which lost 5 bases and 7 bases, there was a span of 15 bases. The length of the CDR3 is 13 residues. CDR3 region: CASSTQEGGEQYF. CDR3 DNA: TGTGCCAGCAGTACCCAAGAGGGGGGAGAGCAGTACTTC.

The gene calls are TRBV11-2 and TRBJ2-5, with D uncertain. Trimming took 1 base from V and 1 from J, leaving 10 bases between them. CDR1 and CDR2 from the germline V gene are SGHAT and FQNNGV. CDR3 length: 15 residues. The CDR3 DNA reads as TGTGCCAGCAGCTTAGTAACTAACCCCCAAGAGACCCAGTACTTC. Amino acids: CASSLVTNPQETQYF.